This T cell receptor (beta chain) was sequenced during a study of cytomegalovirus exposure and HLA in healthy donors (dated by TCRdb to the late 2010s). A note on the overall study: According to an earlier analysis of around 600 of the donors, some 170 million T cells yielded 117 million unique TCR beta sequences and 276 Gb of sequence data. Roughly 290 gigabases of sequencing data and around 80 million unique TCR sequences made up an early release that covered several hundred HLA-typed donors. Of the roughly 400 genotyped donors, roughly 85% fell in the genetic ancestry cluster associated with self-reported Caucasian donors. The study was designed to test whether signatures of past pathogen exposure could be identified by cataloging public T cell receptors. Using immunosequencing, the study profiled T cell repertoires from approximately 700 subjects and related those repertoires to cytomegalovirus serostatus. Along with the approximately 700-subject first cohort, a separate validation cohort of some 130 different subjects was used. The study combined high-throughput TCR immunosequencing, statistical association of individual TCRs with disease status, and machine learning to predict cytomegalovirus infection status. In a later analysis, previously published TCR beta repertoires from 666 donors were re-analyzed and high-resolution HLA genotyping was added so that TCR occurrence patterns could be studied. In the later analysis, no new phenotypic data were used to find candidate immune exposures; instead, reliance was placed on TCR beta sequences and their occurrence across donors. An earlier analysis of around 540 of the donors applied high-throughput TCR beta sequencing to assess whether each TCR beta V gene segment acted as functional or pseudogenic. Donor age, sex, ethnicity and CMV serostatus were compiled together with the repertoire data. A later genetic analysis took genome-wide SNP genotypes for about 55% of the roughly 670 donors and used that subset as a discovery cohort. Every discovery cohort repertoire had been produced on one sequencing platform. Both class I and class II loci were covered by HLA typing, at four-digit resolution. The number of typed donors differed by locus: roughly 629-640 for A, B, C, DRB1 and DQB1; 500 to 550 for DQA1; some 590 for DPA1; and around 470 for DPB1. Roughly 5 DR-DQ haplotypes were handled as single units for association and clustering, since linkage in the cohort was strong. Across some 400 genotyped donors of the cohort, an average of about 200,000 unique TCR beta nucleotide sequences per donor were sequenced, and roughly a sixth of those sequences were non-productive. The paper's findings and limits, for the study overall: A further reported finding was that TCR beta sequences accurately predicted the HLA-A and HLA-B alleles for most subjects in the first cohort. Sequencing depth was assumed to be roughly uniform across donors in the presence/absence analyses, though that assumption may not hold. This cohort had only TCR beta chains sequenced, and the lack of alpha or paired-chain data limited which features could be detected. In an earlier analysis of 500 to 650 of the donors, most TCR beta V segments appeared in productive rearrangements about 87% or about 30% of the time, broadly matching IMGT annotations. Most TCR sequences were seen in very few donors, while some public TCRs were found in many individuals. A later analysis found that TCR association rates varied across HLA loci, with DRB1 alleles showing the most associated TCRs and HLA-C alleles the fewest. A later analysis found that HLA-associated TCR beta chains were more clonally expanded and had lower generation probabilities than equally common non-associated chains. A later analysis reported that several top co-occurrence clusters appeared linked to parvovirus B19, influenza, CMV and Epstein-Barr virus. A few of the identified cytomegalovirus-associated TCR beta chains were confirmed in vitro to be specific for cytomegalovirus antigens. When HLA alleles, especially DR and DQ, strongly co-occurred, attributing TCR associations to individual alleles was difficult. A later genetic analysis associated a missense DCLRE1C variant with V-gene and J-gene trimming of TCR beta chains, and an independent cohort replicated the association. Linkage disequilibrium might explain the correlated functional status among segregating V segments, but an unknown experimental factor could not be excluded. Because counts were too low, about 17 rarely observed V segments, including chromosome 9 orphons, were excluded from the earlier analysis of some 540 of the donors. Because the 87-base-pair reads could not distinguish some IMGT-functional V segments, including TRBV6-2 and TRBV6-3, those segments were excluded. In a later analysis, most CMV-associated TCR beta chains were found to appear HLA-restricted, with HLA associations seemingly driven largely by CMV exposure. In a later genetic analysis, fewer N-insertions in productive TCRs were reported among donors in an Asian-associated ancestry cluster than the 666-donor mean. The classifier was reported to diagnose cytomegalovirus status with high specificity and sensitivity in both the original cohort and the validation cohort. It was suggested by the authors that the approach could potentially be generalized to other disease states and immunological phenotypes. In a later analysis, about 17,000 TCR beta sequences were associated with specific HLA alleles at a false discovery rate of 0.05. Because HLA typing was unavailable for some donors at each locus, only the typed subset was used in association tests. For the cohort, immune exposure information was limited to CMV serostatus. A cluster of highly shared sequence variants was judged likely to represent a technical artifact of the sequencing pipeline. The study gave a list of more than 150 TCR beta chains associated with cytomegalovirus.

In total, roughly 670 healthy bone marrow donors made up the cohort. At the time of sampling, all cohort members were nominally healthy, though unrecorded immune exposures were likely present. The donor was CMV seronegative and was included in the group of over 300 seronegative cohort members. A peripheral blood sample was collected from each donor, and TCR beta sequencing was performed on peripheral blood mononuclear cells. The Qiagen DNeasy Blood Extraction Kit was used to extract genomic DNA from the blood cell samples. To note about this clone: Its antigen has not been determined. Base quality data are lacking; no much larger clone is found one base away.

The method was the immunoSEQ multiplex PCR assay. For the multiplex PCR, a mixture combining 60 forward primers for TCR Vbeta segments and 13 reverse primers for TCR Jbeta segments was used. A multiplex PCR assay on genomic DNA amplified the CDR3 region of rearranged TCR beta genes. On the Illumina HiSeq System, the amplified TCR beta libraries were sequenced as 87-base-pair reads. The study's own analysis went as follows. In a later analysis, some 80 million unique TCR beta chains were counted across the approximately 670 repertoires, and about 9.9 million of these chains were shared by at least two donors. Raw reads were error-corrected and collapsed into unique sequences with a nearest-neighbor algorithm that merged closely related sequences to remove PCR and sequencing errors. To assign V, D and J gene segments, CDR3 sequences were aligned to IMGT reference sequences. Each retained sequence needed at least a six-nucleotide match to both a V gene segment and a J gene segment. A rearrangement counted as productive if the CDR3 had no stop codons and remained in frame with V and J, and every other rearrangement counted as non-productive. CDR3 was defined according to IMGT convention as the region running from the second conserved V-encoded cysteine to the conserved J-encoded phenylalanine. The earlier analysis of 550 to 650 of the donors excluded any sequence lacking an unambiguous match to a single V gene segment. An earlier analysis of 587 of the donors classified V segments as functional when productive rearrangements were above 56.7% and as segregating when the standard deviation between donors was above 5%. A statistical classification framework was built to diagnose cytomegalovirus status from the catalog of TCR beta chain sequences. In a later analysis, TCR nucleotide sequences were compared against IMGT/GENE-DB human TR gene sequences so that V and J genes could be assigned. Using the TCRdist pipeline, a later analysis assigned CDR3 sequences along with most-parsimonious VDJ recombination scenarios. In a later analysis, each TCR beta chain was defined by its CDR3 amino acid sequence together with its V-gene family, and reads lacking a unique V-gene family were excluded. As a way to deal with suspected cross-contamination and a sequencing artifact, a later analysis dropped approximately 570 nucleotide sequences that were highly shared and had low generation probability. In a later analysis, a clonal expansion index for each public chain was calculated from normalized within-repertoire ranks of inferred template counts. Generation probabilities in a later analysis came from a VDJ recombination model fitted to out-of-frame rearrangements, and those results were checked against IGoR. A later analysis scored TCR-TCR, TCR-HLA and TCR-CMV co-occurrence with hypergeometric tests, applying a repertoire-size bias correction to TCR pairs. False discovery rates were estimated in a later analysis by permuting HLA or CMV assignments 20 times. In a later analysis, co-occurring TCRs were grouped using DBSCAN, with TCRdist sequence similarity added in when clustering inside HLA-allele-positive subsets. Repertoires with fewer than 30,000 or more than 120,000 public chains, plus five repertoires with anomalous nucleotide sharing, were excluded from co-occurrence clustering. TCRdb mirrors the immuneACCESS table, restricted to in-frame sequences. Some clones are absent from its copies; in checked studies, under half trace to an unresolved V gene, and the reason for the others is unknown. D and trimming were read from the DNA, whereas the V and J calls and clone size are those reported in that table. The sample table contains 170,000 or so clones; only one count was recorded for 75% to 85% of them. The top ten clones comprise 0.65% of the sample.

CDR1 SGHNT and CDR2 YENEEA are derived from the germline V gene. The CDR3 runs 13 amino acids, cysteine and phenylalanine included. The DNA shown is the 39-base CDR3, in frame from base 1. Between the V and J ends, shortened by 3 bases and 3 bases respectively, the junction contains 9 bases. The sequence came from a boy younger than 18 in good health and CMV-seronegative. Recombination linked TRBV11-3 to TRBJ2-7; the D gene remains uncertain. Sequenced: PBMCs. The CDR3: CASSFSEIYEQYF. The DNA is as follows: TGTGCCAGCAGCTTCAGCGAAATCTACGAGCAGTACTTC.